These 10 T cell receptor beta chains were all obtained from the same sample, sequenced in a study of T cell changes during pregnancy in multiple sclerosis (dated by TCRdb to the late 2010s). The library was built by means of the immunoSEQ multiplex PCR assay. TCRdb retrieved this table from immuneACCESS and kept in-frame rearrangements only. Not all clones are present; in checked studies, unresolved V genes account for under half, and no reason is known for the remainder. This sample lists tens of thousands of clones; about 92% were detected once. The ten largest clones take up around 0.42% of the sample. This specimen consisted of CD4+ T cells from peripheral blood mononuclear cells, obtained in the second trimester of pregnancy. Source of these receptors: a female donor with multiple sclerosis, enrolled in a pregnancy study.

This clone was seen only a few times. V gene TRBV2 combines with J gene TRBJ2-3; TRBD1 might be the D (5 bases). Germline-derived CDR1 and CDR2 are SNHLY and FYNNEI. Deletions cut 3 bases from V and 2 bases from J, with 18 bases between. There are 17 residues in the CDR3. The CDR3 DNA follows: TGTGCCAGCAGTGATAGGTGGCCAGGGCGATCCACAGATACGCAGTATTTT. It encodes CASSDRWPGRSTDTQYF.

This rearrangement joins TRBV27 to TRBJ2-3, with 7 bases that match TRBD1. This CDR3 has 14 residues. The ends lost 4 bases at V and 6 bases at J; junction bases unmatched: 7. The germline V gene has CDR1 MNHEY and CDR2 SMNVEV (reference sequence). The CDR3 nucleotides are TGTGCCAGCAGTTCGAGACAGGGACAGGATACGCAGTATTTT. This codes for CASSSRQGQDTQYF.

CDR3 nucleotides: TGTGCCTGGAGTACGAAGGACAGCTCTGGAAACACCATATATTTT. The encoded protein is CAWSTKDSSGNTIYF. V and J are TRBV30 and TRBJ1-3; a possible D gene is TRBD1 (6 bases). The V end was cut by 2 bases, the J end by 0 bases, with 11 bases between. The germline V gene encodes CDR1 GTSNPN and CDR2 SVGIG (reference sequence). CDR3 length equals 15 residues.

CDR3 nucleotides: TGTGCCAGCACCCGCCCGACAGGAGGAACTGAAGCTTTCTTT. Translated: CASTRPTGGTEAFF. V usage is TRBV9 and J usage is TRBJ1-1; maybe TRBD1 (6 bases). CDR3 length equals 14 residues. Germline assignment: CDR1 SGDLS and CDR2 YYNGEE. Trimming pared 6 bases from V and 5 bases from J, leaving 17 bases between. Complete variable domain (other parts from reference TRBV9 and TRBJ1-1): DSGVTQTPKHLITATGQRVTLRCSPRSGDLSVYWYQQSLDQGLQFLIQYYNGEERAKGNILERFSAQQFPDLHSELNLSSLELGDSALYFCASTRPTGGTEAFFGQGTRLTVV.

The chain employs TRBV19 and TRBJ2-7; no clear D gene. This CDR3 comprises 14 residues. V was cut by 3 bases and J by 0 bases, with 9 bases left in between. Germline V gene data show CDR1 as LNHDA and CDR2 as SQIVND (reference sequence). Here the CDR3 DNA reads TGTGCCAGTAGTATCTCGGAGTCCTCCTACGAGCAGTACTTC. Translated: CASSISESSYEQYF.

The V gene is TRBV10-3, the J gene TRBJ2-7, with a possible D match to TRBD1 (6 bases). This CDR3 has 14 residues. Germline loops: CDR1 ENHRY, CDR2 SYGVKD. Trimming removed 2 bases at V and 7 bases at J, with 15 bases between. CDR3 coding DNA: TGTGCCATCAGTGAGGGACAGCTTCTCTTAGAGCAGTACTTC. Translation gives CAISEGQLLLEQYF.

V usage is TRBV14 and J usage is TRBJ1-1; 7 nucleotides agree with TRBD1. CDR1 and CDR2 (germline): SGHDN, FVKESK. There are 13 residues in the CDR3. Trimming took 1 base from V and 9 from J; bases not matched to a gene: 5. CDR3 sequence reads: CASSQGTGDKAFF. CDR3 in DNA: TGTGCCAGCAGCCAAGGTACAGGGGACAAAGCTTTCTTT.

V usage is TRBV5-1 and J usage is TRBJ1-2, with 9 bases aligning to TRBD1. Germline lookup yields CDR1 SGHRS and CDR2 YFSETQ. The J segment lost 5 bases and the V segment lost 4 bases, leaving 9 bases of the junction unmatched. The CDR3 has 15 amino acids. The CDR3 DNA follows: TGCGCCAGCAGCAGGGGACAGGGTGGAGAATATGGCTACACCTTC. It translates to CASSRGQGGEYGYTF.

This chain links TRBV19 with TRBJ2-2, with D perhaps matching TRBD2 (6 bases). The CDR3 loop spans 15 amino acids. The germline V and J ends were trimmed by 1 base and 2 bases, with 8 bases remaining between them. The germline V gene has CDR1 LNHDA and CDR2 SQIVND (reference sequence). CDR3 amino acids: CASSIAGANTGELFF. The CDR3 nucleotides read TGTGCCAGTAGTATAGCGGGAGCAAACACCGGGGAGCTGTTTTTT.

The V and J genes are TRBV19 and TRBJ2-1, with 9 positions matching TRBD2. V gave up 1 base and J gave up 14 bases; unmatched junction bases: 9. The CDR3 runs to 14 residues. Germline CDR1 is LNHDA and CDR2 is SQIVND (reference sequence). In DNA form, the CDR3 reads TGTGCCAGTAGTATAGGGCTAAGAGCGGGAGGTGAGTTCTTC. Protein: CASSIGLRAGGEFF.